This entry concerns a single TCR beta chain. The data derive from a study of CD8+ T cells in alopecia areata. Turning to the study itself: Each day, treated patients took oral tofacitinib twice, at 5 to 10 mg per dose. Tofacitinib therapy lasting 6 to 18 months was followed by 6 months off drug.

The authors extracted RNA and reverse transcribed it into cDNA as the sequencing template. TCRdb keeps only in-frame clones here, not all; method: immunoSEQ multiplex PCR. The data hold 220,000 or so clones, with 50% to 65% observed a single time. The sample was CD4+ T cells sorted from blood, taken at week 0. The TCR was taken from a human donor with alopecia areata.

The CDR3 coding sequence is TGTGCCAGCATCCTCACAGGAGCCCTGAACACTGAAGCTTTCTTT. Amino acid sequence: CASILTGALNTEAFF. This chain connects TRBV27 to TRBJ1-1, with D perhaps matching TRBD1 (5 bases). Germline values: CDR1 MNHEY, CDR2 SMNVEV (reference sequence). V lost 7 bases, J lost 0 bases, and 15 bases lay in between. This CDR3 is 15 amino acids long.